This T cell receptor (beta chain) is from a study of T cells in Graves' hyperthyroidism and ophthalmopathy. Study-wide findings and caveats: Most expanded thyroid clonotypes above 0.001 recurred in blood.

V lost 4 bases and J lost 0; bases outside the gene matches: 11. This CDR3 has 17 amino acids. The germline V gene has CDR1 SGHVS and CDR2 FNYEAQ. Active moderate-to-severe ophthalmopathy, Clinical Activity Score at least 3, NOSPECS at least 4, under 3 months' duration. The source material, RNA transcripts, was used to amplify TCR beta CDR3 regions. RT-PCR in the first round (using the HTBI primer set) targeted the TCR CDR3. TCRdb re-called the multiplex PCR reads with MiXCR, one entry per CDR3 protein. The sample gives hundreds of thousands of distinct CDR3 sequences, about a sixth of which show up once; roughly 53% is in the top ten. This clonotype occurred many times. The antigen is not known.

The sequence came from a woman aged 55-75 years with Graves' ophthalmopathy. Material: blood. The chain joins TRBV7-6 to TRBJ2-7, with 8 nucleotides matching TRBD2. The CDR3 loop reads CASSSSSGLAGSYEQYF. DNA for the CDR3: TGTGCCAGCAGCTCCTCTAGTGGCCTAGCGGGCTCCTACGAGCAGTACTTC. Together with reference TRBV7-6 and TRBJ2-7, the CDR3 gives the full variable domain: GAGVSQSPRYKVTKRGQDVALRCDPISGHVSLYWYRQALGQGPEFLTYFNYEAQQDKSGLPNDRFSAERPEGSISTLTIQRTEQRDSAMYRCASSSSSGLAGSYEQYFGPGTRLTVT.